Listed here are 23 T cell receptor beta chains from one sample, sequenced in a study of shared clonotypes between healthy human individuals (dated by TCRdb to between 2020 and 2021). The method was the immunoSEQ multiplex PCR assay. TCRdb mirrors the immuneACCESS table, restricted to in-frame sequences. Some clones are absent from its copies; in checked studies, under half trace to an unresolved V gene, and the reason for the others is unknown. This sample lists about 1.1 million clones; 77% were detected once. The ten largest clones capture over 0.8% of the sample. What was sequenced was memory CD4+ T cells from PBMCs. The cell subset or site label, read with the paper, signifies: CD45RA-negative fraction. Source of these receptors: a man in his late teens or twenties in good health. Some clones in this sample may be carry-over from other donors' samples.

The chain joins TRBV25-1 to TRBJ1-4; TRBD1 matches at 9 bases. This CDR3 region has 17 residues. The V gene's germline CDR1 is MGHDK and CDR2 SYGVNS. The V segment lost 3 bases and the J segment 2 bases; nucleotides outside the gene matches: 7. The CDR3 sequence: CASSDDTTGGTNEKLFF. The DNA for the CDR3 is TGTGCCAGCAGTGATGATACTACAGGGGGCACTAATGAAAAACTGTTTTTT.

In regard to this clone: Other DNA sequences from this sample encode an identical CDR3 as well. This chain uses TRBV10-1 with TRBJ2-7; a possible D gene is TRBD1 (6 bases). The V end lost 6 bases, the J end lost 9 bases, and 15 bases lay between the germline ends. The CDR3 covers 12 residues. Germline CDR1 is WNHNN and CDR2 is SYGVQD (reference sequence). In nucleotides, the CDR3 is TGCGCCAGCAGCGCGCACAGGGCGGGGCAGTACTTC. It codes for CASSAHRAGQYF.

V gene TRBV5-8 combines with J gene TRBJ2-5; no definite D call. The germline gives CDR1 SGHTS, CDR2 YDEGEE. Trimming stripped 6 bases from V and 5 bases from J, with 14 bases between. CDR3 length: 13 residues. The CDR3 here is CASTKGLGETQYF. CDR3 in DNA: TGTGCCAGCACCAAGGGCCTCGGGGAGACCCAGTACTTC.

V usage is TRBV28 and J usage is TRBJ2-1; the D gene is possibly TRBD1 (5 bases). Looked up from germline, CDR1 is MDHEN and CDR2 is SYDVKM. The CDR3 is 13 residues long. Trimming shortened V by 6 bases and J by 1 base, and 7 bases separated the two germline ends. The CDR3 protein is CASRKGSYNEQFF. CDR3 DNA: TGTGCCAGCAGGAAGGGGTCCTACAATGAGCAGTTCTTC.

The chain has TRBV11-2 and TRBJ1-2; D is uncertain. Germline V gives CDR1 SGHAT, CDR2 FQNNGV. There are 13 residues in the CDR3. Trimming took off 6 bases at V and 8 bases at J, with 16 bases between the two ends. The CDR3 DNA is TGTGCCAGCAGAAGCCATCAAATTAGGGGCTACACCTTC. This translates into CASRSHQIRGYTF.

The chain combines TRBV29-1 with TRBJ2-4; weak D call: TRBD2 (5 bases). V was cut by 7 bases and J by 8 bases, with 12 bases left in between. CDR3 length: 11 residues. CDR1 is SQVTM, CDR2 ANQGSEA, per germline. For the CDR3, the DNA is TGCAGCGCCGGAGTCGGGGACATTCAGTACTTC. Residues: CSAGVGDIQYF.

This clone was detected once. This chain uses TRBV7-6 with TRBJ2-1, with D maybe TRBD2 (6 bases). Germline assignment: CDR1 SGHVS and CDR2 FNYEAQ. This CDR3 is 15 amino acids long. The V end was cut by 4 bases, the J end by 9 bases, with 19 bases between. The CDR3 spells CASSSAGTYPTEQFF. CDR3 DNA sequence: TGTGCCAGCAGCTCCGCCGGGACTTACCCCACTGAGCAGTTCTTC.

This clone was detected only once. Written as DNA, the CDR3 is TGTGCCAGCAGCTTAGAGTGGGGGATCTCCTACAATGAGCAGTTCTTC. This encodes CASSLEWGISYNEQFF. The chain recombines TRBV7-9 with TRBJ2-1; D may match TRBD1 or TRBD2 (5 bases each). The length of the CDR3 is 16 residues. V was clipped by 1 base and J by 0 bases, with 10 bases between them. CDR1 and CDR2 from the germline V gene are SEHNR and FQNEAQ (reference sequence).

V gene TRBV2 combines with J gene TRBJ2-3; a possible D gene is TRBD1 (5 bases). The CDR3 covers 15 residues. V was shortened by 8 bases and J by 2 bases, with 17 bases between the two germline ends. Germline V lookup: CDR1 SNHLY, CDR2 FYNNEI. This chain's CDR3 is CASVGLLPFTDTQYF. In nucleotides, the CDR3 is TGTGCCAGCGTGGGGCTCCTTCCCTTCACAGATACGCAGTATTTT.

The genes are TRBV9 and TRBJ1-2, with D tentatively TRBD1 (5 bases). Per the germline V gene, CDR1 is SGDLS and CDR2 is YYNGEE. There are 14 residues in the CDR3. The V end was cut by 3 bases, the J end by 9 bases, with 18 bases between. CDR3 in DNA: TGTGCCAGCAGCGCCACAGGCTCGGGAACAAGCTACACCTTC. It yields the protein CASSATGSGTSYTF.

Note on this clone: This specimen includes other DNA sequences encoding the same CDR3. The chain has TRBV7-9 and TRBJ1-4; 8 bases line up with TRBD1. Germline assignment: CDR1 SEHNR and CDR2 FQNEAQ (reference sequence). This CDR3 contains 14 residues. The V and J ends lost 4 bases and 8 bases, in that order; junction bases with no gene match: 6. For the CDR3, the DNA is TGTGCCAGCAGCTCTGACAGGGGAGGCGAAAAACTGTTTTTT. This gives the protein CASSSDRGGEKLFF.

The chain carries TRBV7-2 and TRBJ2-2; 7 bases align to TRBD1. This CDR3 is 14 amino acids long. With V trimmed by 7 bases and J by 5 bases, 7 bases remained unmatched. The germline V gene has CDR1 SGHTA and CDR2 FQGNSA. As DNA, the CDR3 is TGTGCCAGCAATTTCTACAGGGGAACCGGGGAGCTGTTTTTT. This sequence encodes CASNFYRGTGELFF.

This chain connects TRBV15 to TRBJ2-1; tentatively, D is TRBD1 (5 bases). Germline values: CDR1 LNHNV, CDR2 YYDKDF (reference sequence). Trimming stripped 3 bases from V and 4 bases from J, with 16 bases between. CDR3 size: 16 residues. The CDR3 sequence is CATSRDQTERYNEQFF. CDR3 DNA: TGTGCCACCAGCAGGGACCAGACAGAGAGATACAATGAGCAGTTCTTC.

The chain uses TRBV30 and TRBJ1-5; D not resolved. Germline assignment: CDR1 GTSNPN and CDR2 SVGIG (reference sequence). V gave up 2 bases and J gave up 11 bases, with 16 bases separating them. The CDR3 has 13 residues. For the CDR3, the DNA is TGTGCCTGGAGTATCTCACAGCGTCCGACCCAGCATTTT. Residues: CAWSISQRPTQHF.

This clone was seen more than once but under ten times. V gene TRBV5-1 combines with J gene TRBJ2-2; D possibly corresponds to TRBD2 (6 bases). V lost 7 bases and J 2 bases, leaving 18 bases between the germline ends. Germline V lookup: CDR1 SGHRS, CDR2 YFSETQ. CDR3 length equals 16 residues. CDR3 coding DNA: TGCGCCAGCCGGGAGTCGGGACGCAGTAACACCGGGGAGCTGTTTTTT. Translating gives CASRESGRSNTGELFF.

The gene calls are TRBV5-4 and TRBJ1-2; 8 bases fit TRBD1. Trimming at V came to 4 bases and at J to 3 bases, leaving 8 bases not matched to a gene. There are 15 residues in the CDR3. Germline assignment: CDR1 SGHNT and CDR2 YYREEE (reference sequence). The CDR3 DNA is TGTGCCAGCAGCGCCATGACAGGGGCCGACTATGGCTACACCTTC. Residues: CASSAMTGADYGYTF. The variable domain in full, completed from reference TRBV5-4 and TRBJ1-2, reads ETGVTQSPTHLIKTRGQQVTLRCSSQSGHNTVSWYQQALGQGPQFIFQYYREEENGRGNFPPRFSGLQFPNYSSELNVNALELDDSALYLCASSAMTGADYGYTFGSGTRLTVV.

The chain recombines TRBV18 with TRBJ1-1; D possibly corresponds to TRBD1 (5 bases). The CDR3 is 12 amino acids. Per the germline V gene, CDR1 is KGHSH and CDR2 is LQKENI. V gave up 6 bases and J gave up 7 bases, with 12 bases separating them. The CDR3 DNA reads as TGTGCCAGCTCGCCCGGACAAGATGAAGCTTTCTTT. As protein: CASSPGQDEAFF.

CDR3 sequence (DNA): TGTGCCAGCTCACCAGACTACTCCTACGAGCAGTACTTC. It encodes CASSPDYSYEQYF. This rearrangement joins TRBV18 to TRBJ2-7; D is perhaps TRBD2 (5 bases). In germline, CDR1 is KGHSH, CDR2 LQKENI. There are 13 residues in the CDR3. The V end lost 2 bases, the J end lost 0 bases, and 5 bases lay between the germline ends.

For this clone: The sample has other DNA sequences that encode this CDR3 too. The rearrangement links TRBV5-1 to TRBJ2-3, with D maybe TRBD2 (6 bases). Trimming stripped 1 base from V and 1 base from J, with 7 bases between. Germline lookup yields CDR1 SGHRS and CDR2 YFSETQ. The CDR3 runs 14 residues. This CDR3 reads CASSLPGGTDTQYF. The CDR3 coding sequence is TGCGCCAGCAGCTTGCCGGGGGGCACAGATACGCAGTATTTT.

As regards this clone: It may be a read error: a sequence one base away is much more abundant. The conserved phenylalanine or tryptophan normally closing the CDR3 is absent here, so this likely arose from a read error. V is TRBV30 and J is TRBJ2-7; D possibly corresponds to TRBD2 (5 bases). Germline V gene data show CDR1 as GTSNPN and CDR2 as SVGIG (reference sequence). The CDR3 spans 13 residues. V shed 7 bases and J shed 3 bases, with 16 bases lying between them. CDR3 region: CAFRGSANYEQYL. The CDR3 DNA is TGTGCCTTTCGAGGGAGTGCCAACTACGAGCAGTACTTA.

The rearrangement links TRBV5-1 to TRBJ2-5, with D hard to call. The J call may not be correct, given that the DNA end is closer to TRBJ2-7. CDR3 length equals 13 residues. Germline V CDR1 and CDR2: SGHRS, YFSETQ. The CDR3 nucleotides read TGCGCCAGTTCGGCGGAGATCTCCTACGAGCAGTACTTC. Translation gives CASSAEISYEQYF.

The V call is TRBV27, the J call TRBJ1-5, with TRBD1 identical over 9 bases. V lost 0 bases, J lost 5 bases, and 8 bases stayed unmatched. Germline-derived CDR1 and CDR2 are MNHEY and SMNVEV (reference sequence). This CDR3 has 17 amino acids. CDR3 bases: TGTGCCAGCAGTTTATCGGCAGGGACAGGGTTGGATCAGCCCCAGCATTTT. Protein sequence: CASSLSAGTGLDQPQHF.

The V and J genes are TRBV6-1 and TRBJ2-1; D is ambiguous. The CDR3 has 15 residues. The V end lost 8 bases, the J end lost 0 bases, and 14 bases lay between the germline ends. CDR1 is MNHNS, CDR2 SASEGT, per germline. CDR3 DNA sequence: TGTGCCAGCGGAGCACTGCCTTACTCCTACAATGAGCAGTTCTTC. Protein: CASGALPYSYNEQFF.